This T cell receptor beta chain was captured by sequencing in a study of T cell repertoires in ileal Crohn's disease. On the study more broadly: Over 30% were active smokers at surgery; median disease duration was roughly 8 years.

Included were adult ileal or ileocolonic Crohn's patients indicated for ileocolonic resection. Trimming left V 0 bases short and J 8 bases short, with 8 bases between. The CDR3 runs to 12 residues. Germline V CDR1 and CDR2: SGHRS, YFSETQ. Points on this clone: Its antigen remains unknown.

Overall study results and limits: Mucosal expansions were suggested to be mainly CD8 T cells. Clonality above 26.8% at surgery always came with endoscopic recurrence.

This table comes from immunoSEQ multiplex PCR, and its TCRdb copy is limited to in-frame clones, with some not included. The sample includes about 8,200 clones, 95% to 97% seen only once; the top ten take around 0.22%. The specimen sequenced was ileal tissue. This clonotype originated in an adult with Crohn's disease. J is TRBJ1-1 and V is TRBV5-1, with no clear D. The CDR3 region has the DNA TGCGCCAGCAGCTTGGTCCGGGAGGAAGCTTTCTTT. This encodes CASSLVREEAFF.